Presented here are 10 T cell receptor beta chains from one specimen sequenced in a study of blood T cell repertoires in COVID-19. The protocol was immunoSEQ multiplex PCR, while the TCRdb copy is restricted to in-frame clones and leaves out a portion. The repertoire has approximately 11,000 clones, over 80% of them found once; the top ten carry approximately 9.9%. The material sequenced was peripheral blood. The receptor source for this set is a human donor in a cohort sampled during active COVID-19.

The CDR3: CASSEAGTVNTEAFF. For the CDR3, the DNA is TGTGCCAGCAGTGAAGCCGGGACAGTGAACACTGAAGCTTTCTTT. The chain is built from TRBV6-1 and TRBJ1-1; 7 nucleotides align to TRBD1. Germline CDR1 MNHNS, CDR2 SASEGT. With 0 bases clipped from V and 0 bases from J, the junction kept 1 base outside the gene matches. There are 15 residues in the CDR3.

The chain joins TRBV2 to TRBJ1-2; perhaps TRBD1 as D (5 bases). The CDR3 extends over 12 amino acids. The V end was cut by 9 bases, the J end by 8 bases, with 16 bases between. Germline CDR1 SNHLY, CDR2 FYNNEI. CDR3 DNA: TGTGCCAGAGGCGGGGCAGCCGCCGGCTACACCTTC. This encodes CARGGAAAGYTF.

This rearrangement joins TRBV20-1 to TRBJ2-6; 8 bases fit TRBD2. The trim removed 3 bases at V and 0 bases at J, leaving 7 bases unmatched. The germline CDR1 and CDR2 sequences are DFQATT and SNEGSKA (reference sequence). This CDR3 is built from 17 residues. CDR3 protein: CSASRLAGDSGANVLTF. In nucleotides, the CDR3 is TGCAGTGCTAGTAGGCTAGCGGGCGACTCTGGGGCCAACGTCCTGACTTTC.

This sequence joins TRBV6-2 or TRBV6-3 and TRBJ2-5; a possible D gene is TRBD2 (6 bases). CDR1 is MNHEY, CDR2 SVGEGT, per germline. The V end was cut by 4 bases, the J end by 2 bases, with 11 bases between. This CDR3 contains 14 residues. The CDR3 DNA is TGTGCCAGCAGTTTCAGGGACTTTCAAGAGACCCAGTACTTC. As protein: CASSFRDFQETQYF.

The table lists this clone with a few counts. V and J are TRBV15 and TRBJ1-3; D not resolved. This CDR3 has 15 residues. CDR1 LNHNV and CDR2 YYDKDF come from the germline V gene (reference sequence). The V end was cut by 0 bases, the J end by 0 bases, with 6 bases between. Here the CDR3 DNA reads TGTGCCACCAGCAGAGATACAGACTCTGGAAACACCATATATTTT. This encodes CATSRDTDSGNTIYF.

The V gene is TRBV6-2 or TRBV6-3, the J gene TRBJ1-6; a weak D match, TRBD1 (6 bases). There are 14 residues in the CDR3. From germline, CDR1 is MNHEY and CDR2 SVGEGT. The V end was cut by 4 bases, the J end by 5 bases, with 9 bases between. CDR3 bases: TGTGCCAGCAGTTCAGGGGCAGATAATTCACCCCTCCACTTT. Translated, it gives CASSSGADNSPLHF.

The chain employs TRBV29-1 and TRBJ2-2, with no clear D. The CDR3 is made up of 12 amino acids. Trimming removed 7 bases at V and 1 base at J, with 7 bases between. From germline, CDR1 is SQVTM and CDR2 ANQGSEA. The CDR3 here is CSGRQNTGELFF. In DNA form, the CDR3 reads TGCAGCGGAAGACAGAACACCGGGGAGCTGTTTTTT.

This rearrangement joins TRBV7-2 to TRBJ2-1; TRBD2 aligns across 14 bases. V shed 2 bases, J shed 8 bases, and the junction held 8 bases outside the gene matches. The CDR3 length is 17 residues. Germline V gene lookup returns CDR1 SGHTA and CDR2 FQGNSA. Here the CDR3 reads CASSLTRLAGGFHEQFF. The DNA for the CDR3 is TGTGCCAGCAGCTTAACACGACTAGCGGGGGGGTTTCATGAGCAGTTCTTC. The full variable domain, completed using reference TRBV7-2 and TRBJ2-1, is GAGVSQSPSNKVTEKGKDVELRCDPISGHTALYWYRQSLGQGLEFLIYFQGNSAPDKSGLPSDRFSAERTGGSVSTLTIQRTQQEDSAVYLCASSLTRLAGGFHEQFFGPGTRLTVL.

The chain recombines TRBV5-4 with TRBJ2-3, with 9 bases aligning to TRBD2. Germline V gene data show CDR1 as SGHNT and CDR2 as YYREEE (reference sequence). The V segment lost 6 bases and the J segment 3 bases; nucleotides outside the gene matches: 17. The CDR3 is 18 amino acids. DNA of the CDR3: TGTGCCAGCACCCCGGTTGAGGGGGCGGGGGGGGGTACAGATACGCAGTATTTT. It codes for CASTPVEGAGGGTDTQYF. Variable domain in full (rest from reference TRBV5-4 and TRBJ2-3): ETGVTQSPTHLIKTRGQQVTLRCSSQSGHNTVSWYQQALGQGPQFIFQYYREEENGRGNFPPRFSGLQFPNYSSELNVNALELDDSALYLCASTPVEGAGGGTDTQYFGPGTRLTVL.

The chain couples TRBV18 to TRBJ1-6; 7 nucleotides match TRBD1. Losses at the gene ends were 4 bases for V and 10 bases for J; bases not matched to a gene: 7. Per germline, CDR1 KGHSH and CDR2 LQKENI. The CDR3 is 14 residues long. This CDR3 is CASSRTGDLSPLHF. The CDR3 bases are TGTGCCAGCTCACGAACAGGGGATCTATCACCCCTCCACTTT.